This T cell receptor beta chain was observed in a study of T cell responses to AZD1222 COVID-19 vaccine. Study-level points and caveats: Reportedly, nearly half the spike-specific TCRs target unmutated variant regions.

Notes on this clone: No antigen is known for it.

The assay was immunoSEQ multiplex PCR, and TCRdb's table has in-frame clones only and misses some. The data show 75,000 to 95,000 clones, with about 91% seen just once and 25% to 30% held by the top ten. V was pared by 5 bases and J by 5 bases, with 7 bases between. This CDR3 spans 12 amino acids. V usage is TRBV6-7 and J usage is TRBJ2-1; either TRBD1 or TRBD2 may fit D (5 bases each). TRBV6-7 is given ORF status, its function remaining uncertain. The source of this sequence is an adult who received the AZD1222 COVID-19 vaccine. The sequenced sample was peripheral blood, obtained 28 days after the second AZD1222 dose. CDR3 amino acids: CASSRGHNEQFF. CDR3 nucleotides: TGTGCCAGCAGTAGGGGACACAATGAGCAGTTCTTC.